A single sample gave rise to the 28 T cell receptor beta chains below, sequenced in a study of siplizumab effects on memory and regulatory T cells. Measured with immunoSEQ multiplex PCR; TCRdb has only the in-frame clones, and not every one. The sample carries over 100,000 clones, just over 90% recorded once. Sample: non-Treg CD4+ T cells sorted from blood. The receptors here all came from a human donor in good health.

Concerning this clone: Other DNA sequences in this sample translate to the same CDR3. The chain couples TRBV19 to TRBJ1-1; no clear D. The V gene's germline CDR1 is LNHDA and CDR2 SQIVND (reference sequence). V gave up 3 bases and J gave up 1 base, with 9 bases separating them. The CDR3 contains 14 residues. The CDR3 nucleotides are TGTGCCAGTAGTATGGGCGGATCGAACACTGAAGCTTTCTTT. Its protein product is CASSMGGSNTEAFF.

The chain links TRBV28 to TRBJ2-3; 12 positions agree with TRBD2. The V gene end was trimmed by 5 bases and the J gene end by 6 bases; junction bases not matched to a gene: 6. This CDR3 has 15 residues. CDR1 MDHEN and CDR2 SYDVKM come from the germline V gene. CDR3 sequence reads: CASSILAGGQDTQYF. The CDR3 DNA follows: TGTGCCAGCAGTATCCTAGCGGGGGGGCAGGATACGCAGTATTTT.

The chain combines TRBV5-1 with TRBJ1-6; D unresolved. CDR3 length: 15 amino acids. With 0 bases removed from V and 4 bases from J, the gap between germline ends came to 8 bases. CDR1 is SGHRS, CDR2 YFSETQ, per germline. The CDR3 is CASSLGSDYNSPLHF. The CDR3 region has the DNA TGCGCCAGCAGCTTGGGCTCAGATTATAATTCACCCCTCCACTTT.

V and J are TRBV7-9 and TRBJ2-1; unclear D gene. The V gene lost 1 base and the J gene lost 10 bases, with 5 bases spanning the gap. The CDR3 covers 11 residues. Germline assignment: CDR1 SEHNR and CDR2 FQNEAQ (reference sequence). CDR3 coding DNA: TGTGCCAGCAGCTTAGGGTGGGAGCAGTTCTTC. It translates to CASSLGWEQFF.

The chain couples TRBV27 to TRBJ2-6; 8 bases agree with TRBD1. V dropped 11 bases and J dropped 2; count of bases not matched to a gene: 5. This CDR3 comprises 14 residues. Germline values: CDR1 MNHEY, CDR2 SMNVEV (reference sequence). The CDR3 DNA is TGTGCCGTTAAACAGGGGGCTGGGGCCAACGTCCTGACTTTC. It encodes CAVKQGAGANVLTF.

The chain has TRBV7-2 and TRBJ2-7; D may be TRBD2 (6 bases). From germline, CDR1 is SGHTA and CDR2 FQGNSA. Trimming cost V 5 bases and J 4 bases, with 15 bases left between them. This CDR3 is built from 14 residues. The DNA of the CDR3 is TGTGCCAGCAGCAAAACCGGGGGTCTGTACGAGCAGTACTTC. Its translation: CASSKTGGLYEQYF.

Here the CDR3 DNA reads TGTGCCAGCAGTTACGGTTTGGTCCTCGAAGCTTTCTTT. Its protein is CASSYGLVLEAFF. This sequence joins TRBV6-6 and TRBJ1-1; no clear D gene. CDR1 is MNHNY and CDR2 is SVGAGI in the germline V gene (reference sequence). CDR3 size: 13 residues. Trimming took 2 bases from V and 8 from J, leaving 12 bases between them.

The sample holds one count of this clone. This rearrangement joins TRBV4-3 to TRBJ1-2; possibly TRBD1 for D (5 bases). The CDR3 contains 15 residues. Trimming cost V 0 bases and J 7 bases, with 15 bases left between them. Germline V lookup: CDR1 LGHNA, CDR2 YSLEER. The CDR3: CASSQDRAREAGYTF. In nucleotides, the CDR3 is TGCGCCAGCAGCCAAGATAGGGCCAGGGAGGCTGGCTACACCTTC.

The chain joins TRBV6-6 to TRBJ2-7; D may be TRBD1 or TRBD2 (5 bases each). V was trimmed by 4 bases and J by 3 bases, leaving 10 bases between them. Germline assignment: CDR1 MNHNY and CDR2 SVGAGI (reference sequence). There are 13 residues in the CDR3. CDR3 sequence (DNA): TGTGCCAGCAGTTCTCGGGACCTCTACGAGCAGTACTTC. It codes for CASSSRDLYEQYF.

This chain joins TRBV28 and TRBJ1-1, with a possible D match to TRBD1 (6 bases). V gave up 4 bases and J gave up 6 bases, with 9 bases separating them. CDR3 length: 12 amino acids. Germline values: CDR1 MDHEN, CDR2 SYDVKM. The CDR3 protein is CASSSRTAEAFF. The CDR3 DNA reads TGTGCCAGCAGTTCGAGGACAGCTGAAGCTTTCTTT.

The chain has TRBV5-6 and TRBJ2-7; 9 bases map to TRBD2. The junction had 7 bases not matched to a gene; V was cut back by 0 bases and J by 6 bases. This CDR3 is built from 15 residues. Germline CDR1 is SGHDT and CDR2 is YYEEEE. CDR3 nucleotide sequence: TGTGCCAGCAGCTTGGGGGCGGGGGGGTTCGGCGAGCAGTACTTC. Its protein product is CASSLGAGGFGEQYF.

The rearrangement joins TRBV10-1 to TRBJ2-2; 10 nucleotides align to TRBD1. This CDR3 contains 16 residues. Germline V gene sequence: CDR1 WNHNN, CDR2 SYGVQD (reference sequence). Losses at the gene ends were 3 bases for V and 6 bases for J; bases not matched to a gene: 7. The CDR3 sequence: CASSDNLGQGAGELFF. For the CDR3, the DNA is TGCGCCAGCAGTGACAACCTCGGACAGGGGGCCGGGGAGCTGTTTTTT.

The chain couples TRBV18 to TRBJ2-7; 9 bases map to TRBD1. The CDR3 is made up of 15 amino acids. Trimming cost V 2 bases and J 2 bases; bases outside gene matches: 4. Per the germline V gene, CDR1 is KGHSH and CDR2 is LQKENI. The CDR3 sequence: CASSPGDRAAYEQYF. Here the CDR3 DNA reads TGTGCCAGCTCACCAGGGGACAGGGCCGCCTACGAGCAGTACTTC.

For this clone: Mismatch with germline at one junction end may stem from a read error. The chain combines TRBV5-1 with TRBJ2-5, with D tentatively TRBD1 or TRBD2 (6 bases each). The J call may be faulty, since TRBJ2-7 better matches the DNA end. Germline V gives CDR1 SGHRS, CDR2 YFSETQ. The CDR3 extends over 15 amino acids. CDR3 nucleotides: TGCGCCAGCAGATTGGGGGGAATACAGGGCTACGAGCAGTACTTC. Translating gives CASRLGGIQGYEQYF.

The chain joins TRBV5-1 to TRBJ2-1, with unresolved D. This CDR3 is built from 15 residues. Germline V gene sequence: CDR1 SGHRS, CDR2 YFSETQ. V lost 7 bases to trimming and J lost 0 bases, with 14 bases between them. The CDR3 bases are TGCGCCAGCCGACCCCTAGGAAACTCCTACAATGAGCAGTTCTTC. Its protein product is CASRPLGNSYNEQFF.

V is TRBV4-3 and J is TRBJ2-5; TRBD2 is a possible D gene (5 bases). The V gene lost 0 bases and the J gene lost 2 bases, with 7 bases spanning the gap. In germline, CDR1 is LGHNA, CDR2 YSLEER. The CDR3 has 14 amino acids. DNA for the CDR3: TGCGCCAGCAGCCAAGAATCGGGGCAAGAGACCCAGTACTTC. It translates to CASSQESGQETQYF.

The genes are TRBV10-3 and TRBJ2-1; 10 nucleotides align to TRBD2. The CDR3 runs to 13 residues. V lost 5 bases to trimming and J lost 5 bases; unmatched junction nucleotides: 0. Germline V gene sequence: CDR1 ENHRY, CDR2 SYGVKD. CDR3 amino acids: CAISLAGDNEQFF. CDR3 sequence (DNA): TGTGCCATCAGTCTAGCGGGGGACAATGAGCAGTTCTTC.

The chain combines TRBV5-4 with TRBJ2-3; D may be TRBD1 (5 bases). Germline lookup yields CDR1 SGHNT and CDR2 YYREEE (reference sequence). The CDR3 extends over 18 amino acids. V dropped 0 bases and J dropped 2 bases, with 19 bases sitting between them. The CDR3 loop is CASSLGGRLPSNTDTQYF. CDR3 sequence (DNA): TGTGCCAGCAGCTTGGGGGGCCGCCTCCCCTCTAACACAGATACGCAGTATTTT.

In nucleotides, the CDR3 is TGTGCCAGCAGCTTATATTTAACCCCCGGGGAGCTGTTTTTT. Residues: CASSLYLTPGELFF. The rearrangement uses TRBV7-2 and TRBJ2-2; D gene ambiguous. Germline lookup yields CDR1 SGHTA and CDR2 FQGNSA. The CDR3 sequence is 14 residues long. The V and J ends lost 2 bases and 6 bases respectively, with 10 bases between them.

Here the CDR3 reads CASSLYGNYEQYF. CDR3 sequence (DNA): TGTGCCAGCAGCTTGTATGGAAACTACGAGCAGTACTTC. V usage is TRBV5-6 and J usage is TRBJ2-7; unclear D gene. The CDR3 length is 13 residues. The germline V gene has CDR1 SGHDT and CDR2 YYEEEE. Trimming pared 1 base from V and 3 bases from J, leaving 8 bases between. Together with reference TRBV5-6 and TRBJ2-7, the CDR3 gives the full variable domain: DAGVTQSPTHLIKTRGQQVTLRCSPKSGHDTVSWYQQALGQGPQFIFQYYEEEERQRGNFPDRFSGHQFPNYSSELNVNALLLGDSALYLCASSLYGNYEQYFGPGTRLTVT.

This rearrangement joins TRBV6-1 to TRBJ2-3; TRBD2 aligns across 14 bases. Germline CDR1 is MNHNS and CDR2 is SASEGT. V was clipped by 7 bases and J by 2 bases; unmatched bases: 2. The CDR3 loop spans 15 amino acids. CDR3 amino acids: CASMGLAGVTDTQYF. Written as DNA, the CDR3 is TGTGCCAGCATGGGACTAGCGGGGGTCACAGATACGCAGTATTTT.

Here the CDR3 reads CASSFEAGRETQYF. The CDR3 DNA reads as TGTGCCAGCAGCTTCGAGGCAGGGCGGGAGACCCAGTACTTC. The V and J genes are TRBV5-4 and TRBJ2-5; possibly TRBD1 for D (5 bases). The CDR3 contains 14 residues. CDR1 SGHNT and CDR2 YYREEE come from the germline V gene (reference sequence). Trimming removed 2 bases from V and 5 bases from J, with 13 bases in between.

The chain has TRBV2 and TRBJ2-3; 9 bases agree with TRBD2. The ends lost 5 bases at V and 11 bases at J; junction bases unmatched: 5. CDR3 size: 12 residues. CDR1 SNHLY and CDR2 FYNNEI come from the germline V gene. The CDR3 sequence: CASSILAGMQYF. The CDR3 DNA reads TGTGCCAGCAGTATCCTAGCGGGGATGCAGTATTTT.

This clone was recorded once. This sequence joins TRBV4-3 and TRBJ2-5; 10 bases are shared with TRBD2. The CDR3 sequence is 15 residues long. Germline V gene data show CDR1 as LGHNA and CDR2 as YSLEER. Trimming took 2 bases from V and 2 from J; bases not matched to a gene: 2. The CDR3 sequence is CASSQSSGGQETQYF. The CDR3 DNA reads TGCGCCAGCAGCCAATCTAGCGGGGGACAAGAGACCCAGTACTTC.

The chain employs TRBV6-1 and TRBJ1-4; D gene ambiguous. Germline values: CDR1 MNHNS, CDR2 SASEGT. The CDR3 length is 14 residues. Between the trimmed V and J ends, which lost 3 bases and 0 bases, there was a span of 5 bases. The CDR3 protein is CASSEYTTNEKLFF. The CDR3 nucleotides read TGTGCCAGCAGTGAGTACACAACTAATGAAAAACTGTTTTTT.

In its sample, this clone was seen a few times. For the CDR3, the DNA is TGTGCCAGCAGCTTATCTGGACAGGGGACCTACGAGCAGTACTTC. This gives the protein CASSLSGQGTYEQYF. The J gene is TRBJ2-7, the V gene TRBV11-3, with 9 bases lining up with TRBD1. The CDR3 consists of 15 residues. V was pared by 2 bases and J by 2 bases, with 4 bases of the junction left unmatched. Germline CDR1 and CDR2: SGHNT and YENEEA.

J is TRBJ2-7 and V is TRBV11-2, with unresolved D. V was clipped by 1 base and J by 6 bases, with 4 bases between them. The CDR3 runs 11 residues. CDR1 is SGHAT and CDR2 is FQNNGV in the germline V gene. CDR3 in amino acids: CASSLVGEQYF. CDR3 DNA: TGTGCCAGCAGCTTAGTTGGCGAGCAGTACTTC.

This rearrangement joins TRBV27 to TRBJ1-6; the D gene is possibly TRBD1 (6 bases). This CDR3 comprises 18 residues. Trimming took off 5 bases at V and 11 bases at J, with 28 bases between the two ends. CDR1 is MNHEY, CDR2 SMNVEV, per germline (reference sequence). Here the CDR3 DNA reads TGTGCCAGCAGTCTCACACCTCCGGGGGGCAGGGGTATCGCACCCCTCCACTTT. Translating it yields CASSLTPPGGRGIAPLHF.